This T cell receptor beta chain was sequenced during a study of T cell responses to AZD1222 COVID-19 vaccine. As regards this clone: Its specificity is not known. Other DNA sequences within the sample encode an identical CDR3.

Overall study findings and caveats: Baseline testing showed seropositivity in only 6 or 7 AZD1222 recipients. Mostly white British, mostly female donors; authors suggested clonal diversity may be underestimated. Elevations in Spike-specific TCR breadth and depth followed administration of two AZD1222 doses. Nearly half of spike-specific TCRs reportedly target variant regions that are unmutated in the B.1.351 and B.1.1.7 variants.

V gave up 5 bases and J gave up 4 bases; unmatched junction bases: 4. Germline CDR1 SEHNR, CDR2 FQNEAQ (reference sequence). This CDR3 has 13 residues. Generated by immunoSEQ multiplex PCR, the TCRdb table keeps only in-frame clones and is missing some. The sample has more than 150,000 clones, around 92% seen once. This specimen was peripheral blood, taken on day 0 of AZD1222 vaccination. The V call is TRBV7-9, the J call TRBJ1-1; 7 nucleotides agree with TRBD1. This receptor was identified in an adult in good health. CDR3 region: CASSLGTATEAFF. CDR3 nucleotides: TGTGCCAGCAGCCTCGGGACAGCCACTGAAGCTTTCTTT.